The 13 T cell receptor beta chains given below trace back to one sample, sequenced in a study of CD8 T cells in Susac syndrome. Random hexamers were used to reverse transcribe an amount of roughly 0.45 to 1 ug RNA. Each CDR3 protein gets one entry after TCRdb re-called the immunoSEQ multiplex PCR reads with MiXCR. The table has roughly 200,000 distinct CDR3 sequences, roughly 96% seen once; the top ten hold approximately 0.1%. The sequencing sample was made of CD4+ T cells from PBMCs. These receptors were taken from a human donor in good health.

V gene TRBV5-4 combines with J gene TRBJ2-1; 9 nucleotides line up with TRBD2. The CDR3 extends over 15 amino acids. Germline V gives CDR1 SGHNT, CDR2 YYREEE (reference sequence). V lost 2 bases and J lost 5; bases outside the gene matches: 5. CDR3 in DNA: TGTGCCAGCAGCTTTGAACTAGCGGGTAACAATGAGCAGTTCTTC. Translation gives CASSFELAGNNEQFF. The full variable domain, its missing parts supplied by reference TRBV5-4 and TRBJ2-1, is ETGVTQSPTHLIKTRGQQVTLRCSSQSGHNTVSWYQQALGQGPQFIFQYYREEENGRGNFPPRFSGLQFPNYSSELNVNALELDDSALYLCASSFELAGNNEQFFGPGTRLTVL.

The gene calls are TRBV24-1 and TRBJ2-3, with D perhaps TRBD2 (7 bases). Germline assignment: CDR1 KGHDR and CDR2 SFDVKD. V lost 9 bases and J 4 bases, leaving 19 bases between the germline ends. The CDR3 runs 15 residues. CDR3 nucleotides: TGTGCCACCTCTGGGGGCGGGGGAACGGCAGATACGCAGTATTTT. Its protein product is CATSGGGGTADTQYF.

The rearrangement links TRBV4-3 to TRBJ2-2; 8 bases fit TRBD1. Germline CDR1 is LGHNA and CDR2 is YSLEER. Unmatched junction bases numbered 12, after V lost 1 base and J lost 2 bases. This CDR3 has 19 residues. CDR3: CASSQGTGGLSGNTGELFF. The CDR3 nucleotides read TGCGCCAGCAGCCAAGGAACAGGGGGACTGAGTGGTAACACCGGGGAGCTGTTTTTT.

V gene TRBV6-6 combines with J gene TRBJ2-6; D remains ambiguous. The CDR3 loop spans 16 amino acids. Trimming took off 9 bases at V and 0 bases at J, with 15 bases between the two ends. Germline loops: CDR1 MNHNY, CDR2 SVGAGI (reference sequence). The CDR3 spells CASLWGRDSGANVLTF. CDR3 DNA: TGTGCCAGTCTGTGGGGTAGGGACTCTGGGGCCAACGTCCTGACTTTC.

This clonotype has just one count. The chain carries TRBV28 and TRBJ2-1, with a tentative D call TRBD1 (5 bases). Germline values: CDR1 MDHEN, CDR2 SYDVKM. Trimming shortened V by 6 bases and J by 4 bases, and 13 bases separated the two germline ends. The CDR3 consists of 14 residues. CDR3 protein: CASSPNRSYNEQFF. CDR3 nucleotide sequence: TGTGCCAGCAGCCCAAACAGGTCGTACAATGAGCAGTTCTTC.

The chain combines TRBV24-1 with TRBJ2-1; D is ambiguous. Germline CDR1 and CDR2: KGHDR and SFDVKD. The CDR3 length is 11 residues. V dropped 5 bases and J dropped 9 bases, with 7 bases sitting between them. CDR3 in amino acids: CATSARGEQFF. CDR3 bases: TGTGCCACCAGTGCCCGCGGTGAGCAGTTCTTC.

The chain employs TRBV29-1 and TRBJ1-1; weak D call: TRBD1 (5 bases). Trimming took off 3 bases at V and 1 base at J, with 18 bases between the two ends. This CDR3 is built from 16 residues. Germline values: CDR1 SQVTM, CDR2 ANQGSEA. CDR3: CSVDSPLYQGNTEAFF. The CDR3 DNA reads TGCAGCGTTGATTCCCCGCTCTACCAGGGGAACACTGAAGCTTTCTTT.

The chain links TRBV20-1 to TRBJ1-2; D unclear. Trimming took 3 bases from V and 2 from J, leaving 10 bases between them. The germline gives CDR1 DFQATT, CDR2 SNEGSKA (reference sequence). This CDR3 spans 13 amino acids. The CDR3 coding sequence is TGCAGTGCTAGGTTTTTGCCGAACTATGGCTACACCTTC. This sequence encodes CSARFLPNYGYTF.

This clonotype was seen just once. This chain joins TRBV3-1 and TRBJ2-7; D possibly corresponds to TRBD2 (5 bases). V dropped 2 bases and J dropped 2 bases, with 10 bases sitting between them. Looked up from germline, CDR1 is LGHDT and CDR2 is YNNKEL (reference sequence). CDR3 length: 14 residues. The CDR3 nucleotides read TGTGCCAGCAGCCAAATCAGCGGAGCCTACGAGCAGTACTTC. Its protein product is CASSQISGAYEQYF.

The chain combines TRBV28 with TRBJ1-5; no definite D call. The V gene lost 3 bases and the J gene lost 1 base, with 13 bases spanning the gap. Germline V gene data show CDR1 as MDHEN and CDR2 as SYDVKM. The length of the CDR3 is 16 residues. The CDR3 loop is CASSFGSRVSNQPQHF. DNA of the CDR3: TGTGCCAGCAGTTTTGGCTCAAGGGTAAGCAATCAGCCCCAGCATTTT.

The rearrangement joins TRBV28 to TRBJ2-7; no definite D call. The CDR3 contains 13 residues. Germline CDR1 MDHEN, CDR2 SYDVKM. Trimming took 5 bases from V and 5 from J, leaving 13 bases between them. In DNA form, the CDR3 reads TGTGCCAGCAGTCCCAGTTCCTTGCACGAGCAGTACGTC. Translation: CASSPSSLHEQYV.

V is TRBV19 and J is TRBJ2-3; 8 bases match TRBD2. This CDR3 has 16 amino acids. J was trimmed by 1 base and V by 4 bases; bases with no gene match: 7. Germline loops: CDR1 LNHDA, CDR2 SQIVND (reference sequence). The CDR3: CASSSGRRFGTDTQYF. In DNA, the CDR3 is TGTGCCAGTAGTAGCGGGAGGAGGTTTGGCACAGATACGCAGTATTTT. Full variable domain (remainder filled in from reference TRBV19 and TRBJ2-3): DGGITQSPKYLFRKEGQNVTLSCEQNLNHDAMYWYRQDPGQGLRLIYYSQIVNDFQKGDIAEGYSVSREKKESFPLTVTSAQKNPTAFYLCASSSGRRFGTDTQYFGPGTRLTVL.

The chain's CDR3 is CASTWSGRYEQYV. The CDR3 bases are TGTGCCAGCACCTGGTCAGGGAGGTACGAGCAGTACGTC. This sequence joins TRBV7-9 and TRBJ2-7; possibly TRBD2 for D (6 bases). CDR3 length equals 13 residues. CDR1 is SEHNR and CDR2 is FQNEAQ in the germline V gene (reference sequence). V was trimmed by 7 bases and J by 4 bases, leaving 14 bases between them.